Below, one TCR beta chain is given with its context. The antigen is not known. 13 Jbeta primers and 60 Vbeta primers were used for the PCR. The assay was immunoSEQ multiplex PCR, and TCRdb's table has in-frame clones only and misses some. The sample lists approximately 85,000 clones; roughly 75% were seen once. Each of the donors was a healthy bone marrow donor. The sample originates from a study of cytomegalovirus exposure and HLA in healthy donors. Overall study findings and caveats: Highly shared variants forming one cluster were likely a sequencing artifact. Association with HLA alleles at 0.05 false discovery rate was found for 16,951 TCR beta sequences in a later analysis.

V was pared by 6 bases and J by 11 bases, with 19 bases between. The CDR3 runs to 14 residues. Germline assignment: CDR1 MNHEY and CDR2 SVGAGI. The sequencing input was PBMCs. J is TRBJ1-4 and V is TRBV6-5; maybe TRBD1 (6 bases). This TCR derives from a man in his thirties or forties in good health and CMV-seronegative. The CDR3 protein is CASSTGTQRKKLFF. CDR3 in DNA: TGTGCCAGCAGCACCGGGACACAGAGAAAGAAACTGTTTTTT.